This is a list of T cell receptor beta chains from one sample in a study of beta chain features in type 1 diabetes. The table came from immunoSEQ multiplex PCR; TCRdb's copy has only in-frame clones and leaves some out. The sample has nearly 700,000 clones; around 15% are singletons. What was sequenced was naive CD4+ T cells from blood. The source is a man aged 18 to 35 with type 1 diabetes. Both conserved end residues are part of each CDR3. The D gene is left open where the match is weak. The listing skips clone size in some rows; elsewhere it reads once, few, many or a size class.

>NA|NA|TRBV20-1|TRBJ1-2
TGCAGTGCTAGCTATGGGCTCGGCTACACCTTC
CSASYGLGYTF
>NA|NA|TRBV5-4|TRBJ1-2
TGTGCCAGCAGCTTGGCCCAGGACACGGGCTACACCTTC
CASSLAQDTGYTF
>few|NA|TRBV5-1|TRBJ2-2
TGCGCCAGCAGCATGGGAACATCTGCGAACACCGGGGAGCTGTTTTTT
CASSMGTSANTGELFF
>once|TRBD1|TRBV29-1|TRBJ2-5
TGCAGCGTCGTAAAACCAGGGGGAGAGACCCAGTACTTC
CSVVKPGGETQYF
>few|NA|TRBV2|TRBJ1-2
TGTGCCAGCAGTGAACCCGGCGACTATGGCTACACCTTC
CASSEPGDYGYTF
>NA|NA|TRBV28|TRBJ2-5
TGTGCCAGCAGTACCAACGGGCTGCCCCCGGAGACCCAGTACTTC
CASSTNGLPPETQYF
>few|TRBD1|TRBV7-9|TRBJ1-1
TGTGCCAGCAGCCTCGGACAGGGTAGCACTGAAGCTTTCTTT
CASSLGQGSTEAFF
>NA|NA|TRBV5-1|TRBJ2-1
TGCGCCAGCAGTTGGCAGGGGAGGAATGAGCAGTTCTTC
CASSWQGRNEQFF
>few|NA|TRBV4-1|TRBJ1-5
TGCGCCAGCAGCCAAGATCGCAGGGCCACCGGAAATCAGCCCCAGCATTTT
CASSQDRRATGNQPQHF
>NA|TRBD2|TRBV29-1|TRBJ2-1
TGCAGCGTTCGAGTGGGCGGGAGAGCCTACAATGAGCAGTTCTTC
CSVRVGGRAYNEQFF
>NA|NA|TRBV2|TRBJ2-7
TGTGCCAGCGGTATTGGGGAGTACGAGCAGTACTTC
CASGIGEYEQYF
>NA|NA|TRBV7-9|TRBJ1-1
TGTGCCAGCAGCTTAGAGGGCTGGCAGATAAAGACTGAAGCTTTCTTT
CASSLEGWQIKTEAFF
>NA|NA|TRBV19|TRBJ1-6
TGTGCCAGTAGTATCGCTGATTCACCCCTCCACTTT
CASSIADSPLHF
>NA|NA|TRBV11-2|TRBJ1-5
TGTGCCAGCAGCTTAGATTTAGGTCAGCCCCAGCATTTT
CASSLDLGQPQHF
>NA|NA|TRBV10-1|TRBJ2-3
TGCGCCAGCGGGGGTCAGACAGATACGCAGTATTTT
CASGGQTDTQYF
>few|NA|TRBV19|TRBJ2-1
TGTGCCAGTAGTATCGGAGGGGGACCTTTCTACAATGAGCAGTTCTTC
CASSIGGGPFYNEQFF
>NA|NA|TRBV15|TRBJ2-5
TGTGCCACCAGCAGAGATGATTCGGGGGGCCACCGGGAGACCCAGTACTTC
CATSRDDSGGHRETQYF
>few|NA|TRBV10-3|TRBJ2-3
TGTGCCATCAGCCGGGACATAACTAGCACAGATACGCAGTATTTT
CAISRDITSTDTQYF
>few|NA|TRBV5-1|TRBJ1-1
TGCGCCAGCAGCTTTTTAGAGAACACTGAAGCTTTCTTT
CASSFLENTEAFF
>few|NA|TRBV19|TRBJ2-5
TGTGCCAGTAGCACGTCCGGTAGAGTACCCCAAGAGACCCAGTACTTC
CASSTSGRVPQETQYF
>many|NA|TRBV14|TRBJ2-1
TGTGCCAGCAGAGGCACTCCAATCGGGAATGAGCAGTTCTTC
CASRGTPIGNEQFF
>NA|TRBD2|TRBV5-1|TRBJ2-1
TGCGCCAGCAGCCTTCTAGCGGGGAAGAATGAGCAGTTCTTC
CASSLLAGKNEQFF
>NA|NA|TRBV30|TRBJ1-6
TGTGCCTGGAGTGGCGCAGGGACCTATAATTCACCCCTCCACTTT
CAWSGAGTYNSPLHF
>few|NA|TRBV5-1|TRBJ1-1
TGCGCCAGCAGCAACGTCGGGACGGTGAACACTGAAGCTTTCTTT
CASSNVGTVNTEAFF